Detailed here is one T cell receptor beta chain. Its cognate antigen is unknown. This sample stems from a study of CD4 T cells in relation to SARS-CoV-2 and coronaviruses. Study background: ViraFEST: roughly 10-day antigen culture of PBMCs, then TCR beta CDR3 sequencing.

Clones were sequenced by immunoSEQ multiplex PCR, and TCRdb holds only the in-frame ones, with some missing. The sample records under 25,000 clones, less than 75% being singletons. In germline, CDR1 is SEHNR, CDR2 FQNEAQ (reference sequence). The CDR3 covers 14 residues. V lost 3 bases and J 2 bases, leaving 8 bases between the germline ends. The unexposed donors gave CD4+ T cells in about 2010-2019, prior to COVID-19. Isolation of CD4+ T cells took place after 10 days in culture. Study outcomes and limitations: Monoreactive clones expanded significantly more to SARS-CoV-2 than crossreactive clones did.

The sequencing sample was made of CD4+ T cells from PBMCs, cultured in vitro. The sequence came from a human donor in good health. V and J are TRBV7-9 and TRBJ1-3; unclear D gene. CDR3 nucleotide sequence: TGTGCCAGCAGCTTCACCCTCGCTGGAAACACCATATATTTT. As protein: CASSFTLAGNTIYF.